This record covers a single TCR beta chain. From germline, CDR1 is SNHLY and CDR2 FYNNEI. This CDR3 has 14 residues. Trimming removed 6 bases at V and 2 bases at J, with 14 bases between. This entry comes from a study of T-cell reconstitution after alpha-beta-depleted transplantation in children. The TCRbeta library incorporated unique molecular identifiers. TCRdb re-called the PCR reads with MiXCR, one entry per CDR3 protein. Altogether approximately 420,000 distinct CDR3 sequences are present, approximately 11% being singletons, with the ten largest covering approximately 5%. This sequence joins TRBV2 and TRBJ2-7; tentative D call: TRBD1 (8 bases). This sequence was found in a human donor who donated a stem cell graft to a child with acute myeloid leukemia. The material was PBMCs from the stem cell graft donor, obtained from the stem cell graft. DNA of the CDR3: TGTGCCAGCAGGTGGGGGGGACAGGCCTACGAGCAGTACTTC. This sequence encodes CASRWGGQAYEQYF.